This T cell receptor beta chain was captured by sequencing in a study of cytomegalovirus exposure and HLA in healthy donors. Turning to the study itself: There were under 140 million unique TCR beta sequences, drawn from 180 million or so T cells, in an earlier analysis. Findings and caveats of the study: The study labeled 150 to 200 TCR beta chains cytomegalovirus-associated. A reported reduction in N-insertions relative to the 666-donor mean was seen in an Asian-associated ancestry cluster in a later analysis. Analysis was carried out at a later point, and it linked a missense DCLRE1C variant to TCR beta V- and J-gene trimming.

Concerning this clone: Its cognate antigen is unknown.

Researchers ran the PCR with 60 Vbeta and 13 Jbeta primers. The protocol was immunoSEQ multiplex PCR, while the TCRdb copy is restricted to in-frame clones and leaves out a portion. The table includes tens of thousands of clones, approximately 68% detected once. The receptor's source is a boy younger than 18 in good health and CMV-seropositive. The source material was PBMCs.

The CDR3 reads CASSVRPGDEQFF. CDR3 DNA: TGCGCCAGCAGTGTGAGACCGGGGGATGAGCAGTTCTTC. This chain links TRBV10-1 with TRBJ2-1, with a tentative D call TRBD2 (6 bases). Trimming took off 4 bases at V and 8 bases at J, with 12 bases between the two ends. Germline assignment: CDR1 WNHNN and CDR2 SYGVQD (reference sequence). The CDR3 is made up of 13 amino acids.